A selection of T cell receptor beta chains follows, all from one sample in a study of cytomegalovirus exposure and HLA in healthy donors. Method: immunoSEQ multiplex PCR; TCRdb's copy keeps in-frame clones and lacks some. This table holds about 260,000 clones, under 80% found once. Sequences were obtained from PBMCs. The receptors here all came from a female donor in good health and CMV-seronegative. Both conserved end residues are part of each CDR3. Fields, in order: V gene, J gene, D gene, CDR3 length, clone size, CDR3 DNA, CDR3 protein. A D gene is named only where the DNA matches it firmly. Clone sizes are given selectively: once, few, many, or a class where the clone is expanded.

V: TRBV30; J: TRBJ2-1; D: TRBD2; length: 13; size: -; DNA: TGTGCCTGGAGTGACGGACTAGCGAATGAGCAGTTCTTC; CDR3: CAWSDGLANEQFF
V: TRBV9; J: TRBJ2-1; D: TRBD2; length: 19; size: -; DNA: TGTGCCAGCAGCCCCGTAATTTTGGGGGAGGGGAGCTCCTACAATGAGCAGTTCTTC; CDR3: CASSPVILGEGSSYNEQFF
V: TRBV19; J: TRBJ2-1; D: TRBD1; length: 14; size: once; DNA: TGTGCCAGCAAGAGACAGGGGGCAGTCAATGAGCAGTTCTTC; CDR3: CASKRQGAVNEQFF
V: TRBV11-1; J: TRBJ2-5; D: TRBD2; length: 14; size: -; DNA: TGTGCCAGCAGCGCGGGACTAGTGGGGGAGACCCAGTACTTC; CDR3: CASSAGLVGETQYF
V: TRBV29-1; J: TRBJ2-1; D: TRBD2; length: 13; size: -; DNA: TGCACAGTAGGACTAGCGGGAAAGGATGAGCAGTTCTTC; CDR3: CTVGLAGKDEQFF
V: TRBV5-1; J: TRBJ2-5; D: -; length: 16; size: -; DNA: TGCGCCAGCAGCCCGCACCTCGGACAGGGAGGGGAGACCCAGTACTTC; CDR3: CASSPHLGQGGETQYF
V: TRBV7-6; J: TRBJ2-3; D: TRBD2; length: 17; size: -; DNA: TGTGCCAGCAGCTTAGCGGTGACTAGCGGAGGCACAGATACGCAGTATTTT; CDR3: CASSLAVTSGGTDTQYF
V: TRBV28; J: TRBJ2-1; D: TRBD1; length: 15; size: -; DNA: TGTGCCAGCAGGCCACAGGGGGGCTCCTACAATGAGCAGTTCTTC; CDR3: CASRPQGGSYNEQFF
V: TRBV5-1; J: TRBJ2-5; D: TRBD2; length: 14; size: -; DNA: TGCGCCAGCAGCTGGAGCGGGGATCAAGAGACCCAGTACTTC; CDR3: CASSWSGDQETQYF
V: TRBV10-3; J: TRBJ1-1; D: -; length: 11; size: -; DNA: TGTGCCATCAACGCAGGCATAGAAGCTTTCTTT; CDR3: CAINAGIEAFF
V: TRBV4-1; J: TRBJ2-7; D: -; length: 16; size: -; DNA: TGCGCCAGCAGCCAAGCGGCGGGGATGGTCCCAAGCGAGCAGTACTTC; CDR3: CASSQAAGMVPSEQYF
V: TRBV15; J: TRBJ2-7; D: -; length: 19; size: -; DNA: TGTGCCACCAGCAAACCTGCTGGAGGGGGCAGTTCAAGTCCCTACGAGCAGTACTTC; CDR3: CATSKPAGGGSSSPYEQYF
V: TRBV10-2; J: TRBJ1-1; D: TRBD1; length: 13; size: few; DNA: TGCGCCAGCAGGGGACAGATTAACACTGAAGCTTTCTTT; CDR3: CASRGQINTEAFF
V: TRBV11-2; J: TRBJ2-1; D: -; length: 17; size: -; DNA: TGTGCCAGCAGCTCGGTTTGGGTGAGGTCTTCGGAGAATGAGCAGTTCTTC; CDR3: CASSSVWVRSSENEQFF
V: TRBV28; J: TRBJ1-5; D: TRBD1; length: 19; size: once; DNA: TGTGCCAGCAGTACCGGGACAGGGGCCGTCCTGGGGGGCAATCAGCCCCAGCATTTT; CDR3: CASSTGTGAVLGGNQPQHF
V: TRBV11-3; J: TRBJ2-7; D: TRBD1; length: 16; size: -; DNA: TGTGCCAGCAGCTTAGACGGACAGGGAAAGACCTACGAGCAGTACTTC; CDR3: CASSLDGQGKTYEQYF
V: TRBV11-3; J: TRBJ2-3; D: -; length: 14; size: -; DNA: TGTGCCAGCAGCTTCGGTCGTTTTTCAGATACGCAGTATTTT; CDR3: CASSFGRFSDTQYF
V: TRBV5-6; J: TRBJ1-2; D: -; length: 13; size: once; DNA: TGTGCCAGCAGCTTGATGACAGGCAGTGGCTACACCTTC; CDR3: CASSLMTGSGYTF
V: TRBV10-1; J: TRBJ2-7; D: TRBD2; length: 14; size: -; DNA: TGCGCCAGCAGTCCCGGGACTAGCATCCACGAGCAGTACTTC; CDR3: CASSPGTSIHEQYF
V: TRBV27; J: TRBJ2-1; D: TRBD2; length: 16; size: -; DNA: TGTGCCAGCAGTTTAATGGCGGGAGAAGTGATAAATGAGCAGTTCTTC; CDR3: CASSLMAGEVINEQFF
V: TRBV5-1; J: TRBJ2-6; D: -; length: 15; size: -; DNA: TGCGCCAGCAGCTCCCTGAGCTCTGGGGCCAACGTCCTGACTTTC; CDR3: CASSSLSSGANVLTF
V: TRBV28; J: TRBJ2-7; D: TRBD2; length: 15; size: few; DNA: TGTGCCAGCACCGCCGGCGGGACTAGCTCCTACGAGCAGTACTTC; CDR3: CASTAGGTSSYEQYF
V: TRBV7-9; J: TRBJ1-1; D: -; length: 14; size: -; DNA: TGTGCCAGCAGCTCCAGTCAACTGAACACTGAAGCTTTCTTT; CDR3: CASSSSQLNTEAFF
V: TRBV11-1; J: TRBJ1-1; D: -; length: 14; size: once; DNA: TGTGCCAGCAGCTTAGGCGGACAGTACACTGAAGCTTTCTTT; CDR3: CASSLGGQYTEAFF
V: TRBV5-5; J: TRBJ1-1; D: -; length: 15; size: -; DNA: TGTGCCAGCAGCCCGCCTGAGAGGATGAACACTGAAGCTTTCTTT; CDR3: CASSPPERMNTEAFF
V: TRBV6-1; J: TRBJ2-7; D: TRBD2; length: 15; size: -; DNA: TGTGCCAGCAGTGTAATAGCGGGAGTAGGGTACGAGCAGTACTTC; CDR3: CASSVIAGVGYEQYF
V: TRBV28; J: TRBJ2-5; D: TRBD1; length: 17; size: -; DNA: TGTGCCAGCAGTTTTGGTGGGACAGGGCGCTTCCAAGAGACCCAGTACTTC; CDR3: CASSFGGTGRFQETQYF
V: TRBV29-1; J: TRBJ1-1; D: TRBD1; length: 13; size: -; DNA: TGCAGCGTTGACAGGGGGATGAACACTGAAGCTTTCTTT; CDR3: CSVDRGMNTEAFF
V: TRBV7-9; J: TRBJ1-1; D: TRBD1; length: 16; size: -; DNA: TGTGCCAGCAGCTCCGGGACAGGGGTCGTTGGCACTGAAGCTTTCTTT; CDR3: CASSSGTGVVGTEAFF
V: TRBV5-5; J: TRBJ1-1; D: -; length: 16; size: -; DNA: TGTGCCAGCAGCTTGGCACGCCAGGCTTTGAACACTGAAGCTTTCTTT; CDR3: CASSLARQALNTEAFF
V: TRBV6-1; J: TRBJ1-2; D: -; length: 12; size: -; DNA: TGTGCCAGCAGTGCGGGATCCACTGGCTACACCTTC; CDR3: CASSAGSTGYTF
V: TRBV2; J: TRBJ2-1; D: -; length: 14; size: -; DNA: TGTGCCAGCAGTGCCGGGAGCTCCTACAATGAGCAGTTCTTC; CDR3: CASSAGSSYNEQFF
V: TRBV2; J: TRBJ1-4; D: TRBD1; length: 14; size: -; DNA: TGTGCCAGCACCGGGGGACAGAATAATGAAAAACTGTTTTTT; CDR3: CASTGGQNNEKLFF
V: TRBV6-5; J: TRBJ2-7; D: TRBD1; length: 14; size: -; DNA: TGTGCCAGCAGTTACGCACAGGGGGCCTACGAGCAGTACTTC; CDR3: CASSYAQGAYEQYF
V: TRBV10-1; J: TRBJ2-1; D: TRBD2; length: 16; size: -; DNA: TGCGCCAGCTCGGGAAGGGTGCTAGCGGGATCTAATGAGCAGTTCTTC; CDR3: CASSGRVLAGSNEQFF
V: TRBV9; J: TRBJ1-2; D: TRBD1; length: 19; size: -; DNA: TGTGCCAGCAGCCCGCAAGGGACAGGGAGCGGTTTAGCTAACTATGGCTACACCTTC; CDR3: CASSPQGTGSGLANYGYTF
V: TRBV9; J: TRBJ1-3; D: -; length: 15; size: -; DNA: TGTGCCAGCAGCGGGCGGACAGCCTCTGGAAACACCATATATTTT; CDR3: CASSGRTASGNTIYF
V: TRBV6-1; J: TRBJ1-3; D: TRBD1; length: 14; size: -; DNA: TGTGCCAGCAGCGAACAGGGGAGAGGAAACACCATATATTTT; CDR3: CASSEQGRGNTIYF
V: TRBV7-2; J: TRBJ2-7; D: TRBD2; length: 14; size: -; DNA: TGTGCCAGCAGCCCCACGGGGGGAACCTACGAGCAGTACTTC; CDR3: CASSPTGGTYEQYF
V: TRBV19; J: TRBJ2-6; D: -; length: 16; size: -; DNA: TGTGCCAGTAGTATAGGGAGCGTCTCTGGGGCCAACGTCCTGACTTTC; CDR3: CASSIGSVSGANVLTF
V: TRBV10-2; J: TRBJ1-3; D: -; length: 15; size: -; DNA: TGCGCCAGCAGTGGGGGACTGGGGCCTGGAAACACCATATATTTT; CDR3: CASSGGLGPGNTIYF
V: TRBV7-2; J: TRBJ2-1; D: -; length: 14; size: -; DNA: TGTGCCAGCAGCACCCACAGGGTTTACAATGAGCAGTTCTTC; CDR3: CASSTHRVYNEQFF
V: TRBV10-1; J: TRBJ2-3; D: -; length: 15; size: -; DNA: TGCGCCAGCAGTGCAGGGGGGACCCACACAGATACGCAGTATTTT; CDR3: CASSAGGTHTDTQYF
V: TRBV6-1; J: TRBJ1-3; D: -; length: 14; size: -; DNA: TGTGCCAGCAACCCTATGGGGGGGGGAAACACCATATATTTT; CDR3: CASNPMGGGNTIYF
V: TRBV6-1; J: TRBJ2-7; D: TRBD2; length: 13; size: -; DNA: TGTGCCAGCAACCGGGAGGGAACCTACGAGCAGTACTTC; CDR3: CASNREGTYEQYF
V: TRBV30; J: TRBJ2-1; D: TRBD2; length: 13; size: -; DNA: TGTGCCTACAGAGCGGGGGAATACAATGAGCAGTTCTTC; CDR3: CAYRAGEYNEQFF
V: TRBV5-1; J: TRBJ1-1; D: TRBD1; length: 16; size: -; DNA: TGCGCCAGCAGCTCGCGACAGGGGGCGCTTGGCACTGAAGCTTTCTTT; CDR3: CASSSRQGALGTEAFF
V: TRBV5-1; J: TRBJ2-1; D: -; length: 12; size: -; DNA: TGCGCCAGCAGCCAAGCGGACAATGAGCAGTTCTTC; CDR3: CASSQADNEQFF